The 17 T cell receptor beta chains given below trace back to one sample, sequenced in a study of T cells after yellow fever vaccination. One entry per CDR3 protein, called by TCRdb with MiXCR from the 5' RACE reads. The sample comprises over 300,000 distinct CDR3 sequences, 6.8% of which are singletons, and 15% to 20% rests with the top ten. Sequencing was performed on PBMCs, taken about 49 days after the first yellow fever vaccination. Receptors were obtained from a man aged 18 to 30 who received the YFV17D yellow fever vaccine.

This clonotype was counted between two and nine times. The genes are TRBV7-9 and TRBJ1-2; D may be TRBD1 (6 bases). Trimming cost V 4 bases and J 4 bases, with 13 bases left between them. From germline, CDR1 is SEHNR and CDR2 FQNEAQ (reference sequence). The CDR3 loop spans 14 amino acids. CDR3 sequence (DNA): TGTGCCAGCAGCTGGGAAACAGGGACCTATGGCTACACCTTC. It codes for CASSWETGTYGYTF.

This clonotype was recorded a few times. The chain is built from TRBV20-1 and TRBJ1-6, with D unclear. In germline, CDR1 is DFQATT, CDR2 SNEGSKA (reference sequence). Trimming shortened V by 0 bases and J by 0 bases, and 12 bases separated the two germline ends. The CDR3 consists of 17 residues. The CDR3 DNA reads as TGCAGTGCTAGAGATCCGGGAGGGAGCTCCTATAATTCACCCCTCCACTTT. Its protein product is CSARDPGGSSYNSPLHF.

The J gene is TRBJ1-2, the V gene TRBV20-1; TRBD1 matches 9 bases. Germline loops: CDR1 DFQATT, CDR2 SNEGSKA (reference sequence). Trimming removed 0 bases from V and 6 bases from J; junction bases left unmatched: 2. CDR3 length: 13 residues. CDR3 nucleotides: TGCAGTGCTAGAGATGACAGGGGGGATGGCTACACCTTC. This encodes CSARDDRGDGYTF.

The chain employs TRBV7-2 and TRBJ2-2; weak D call: TRBD2 (6 bases). CDR1 and CDR2 (germline): SGHTA, FQGNSA. This CDR3 has 16 amino acids. Between the trimmed V and J ends, which lost 4 bases and 1 base, there was a span of 13 bases. CDR3 nucleotide sequence: TGTGCCAGCAGCTCCCTTAGGCGGGAGAACACCGGGGAGCTGTTTTTT. Its protein product is CASSSLRRENTGELFF.

This clonotype was seen a few times. The chain recombines TRBV4-1 with TRBJ2-3; 8 positions agree with TRBD2. In germline, CDR1 is MGHRA, CDR2 YSYEKL. CDR3 length equals 15 residues. The ends lost 7 bases at V and 0 bases at J; junction bases unmatched: 6. The CDR3 sequence: CASTLLAVSTDTQYF. The CDR3 nucleotides read TGCGCCAGCACCCTACTAGCGGTTAGCACAGATACGCAGTATTTT.

This clonotype was picked up a small number of times. The CDR3 DNA sequence: TGTGCCAGCAGCGGACGCCGGGACTTCGAGGCAGATACGCAGTATTTT. Translating it yields CASSGRRDFEADTQYF. This chain joins TRBV7-9 and TRBJ2-3; tentative D call: TRBD2 (6 bases). This CDR3 is built from 16 residues. Between the trimmed V and J ends, which lost 5 bases and 4 bases, there was a span of 19 bases. CDR1 and CDR2 from the germline V gene are SEHNR and FQNEAQ (reference sequence).

The V call is TRBV4-1, the J call TRBJ2-1; 9 nucleotides match TRBD2. With 1 base clipped from V and 4 bases from J, the junction kept 8 bases outside the gene matches. The V gene's germline CDR1 is MGHRA and CDR2 YSYEKL. CDR3 length equals 17 residues. The CDR3 loop reads CASSQAPGLAAYNEQFF. CDR3 coding DNA: TGCGCCAGCAGCCAAGCACCGGGACTAGCAGCGTACAATGAGCAGTTCTTC.

This clonotype was picked up one time. This may stem from a read error, because a much larger clone lies one nucleotide away. The chain links TRBV29-1 to TRBJ2-7; D might be TRBD2 (5 bases). This CDR3 is 15 amino acids long. Between the trimmed V and J ends, which lost 0 bases and 0 bases, there was a span of 12 bases. Per germline, CDR1 SQVTM and CDR2 ANQGSEA. For the CDR3, the DNA is TGCAGCGTTGAAGATCCCGGGGAAAGCTCCTACGAGCAGTACTTC. Translation: CSVEDPGESSYEQYF.

In DNA form, the CDR3 reads TGTGCCAGCAGTTTATATGCAGGGGTCGGGCACATTCAGTACTTC. It yields the protein CASSLYAGVGHIQYF. The chain employs TRBV12-3 or TRBV12-4 and TRBJ2-4, with a weak D call TRBD1 (6 bases). The V and J ends lost 2 bases and 8 bases respectively, with 16 bases between them. The CDR3 is made up of 15 amino acids.

This clonotype showed up just a few times. The chain couples TRBV20-1 to TRBJ2-1; possibly TRBD2 for D (6 bases). Trimming took off 5 bases at V and 8 bases at J, with 16 bases between the two ends. This CDR3 has 13 amino acids. CDR1 is DFQATT, CDR2 SNEGSKA, per germline (reference sequence). DNA of the CDR3: TGCAGTGCTCAACACTTACCTAGCGATGAGCAGTTCTTC. The encoded protein is CSAQHLPSDEQFF.

This clonotype was observed at least ten times. The J gene is TRBJ1-1, the V gene TRBV6-5, with no clear D. CDR1 is MNHEY, CDR2 SVGAGI, per germline. The V and J ends lost 2 bases and 1 base respectively, with 8 bases between them. This CDR3 has 14 residues. Written as DNA, the CDR3 is TGTGCCAGCAGTTACGGCGGATCGAACACTGAAGCTTTCTTT. Translation gives CASSYGGSNTEAFF.

This clonotype turned up a few times. This rearrangement joins TRBV25-1 to TRBJ1-5, with TRBD1 identical over 10 bases. J was trimmed by 0 bases and V by 7 bases; bases with no gene match: 12. The CDR3 sequence is 18 residues long. Germline CDR1 MGHDK, CDR2 SYGVNS. The CDR3 is CASILGGTGAPSNQPQHF. The CDR3 nucleotides are TGTGCCAGCATACTAGGGGGGACAGGGGCTCCTAGCAATCAGCCCCAGCATTTT.

The chain has TRBV20-1 and TRBJ1-6; the D is unclear. The germline V and J ends were trimmed by 6 bases and 9 bases, with 30 bases remaining between them. Germline values: CDR1 DFQATT, CDR2 SNEGSKA (reference sequence). The CDR3 covers 18 residues. The CDR3 sequence is CSAFNTEKIFQPTSPLHF. The CDR3 region has the DNA TGCAGTGCCTTCAATACAGAGAAAATATTCCAACCTACTTCACCCCTCCACTTT.

This clonotype has just a few counts. The CDR3 here is CASSLGAETATNEKLFF. The CDR3, as DNA: TGTGCCAGCAGCTTAGGGGCGGAAACCGCAACTAATGAAAAACTGTTTTTT. The J gene is TRBJ1-4, the V gene TRBV7-2; no definite D call. This CDR3 has 17 amino acids. Germline loops: CDR1 SGHTA, CDR2 FQGNSA. V lost 1 base, J lost 0 bases, and 12 bases lay in between.

The table lists this clonotype with a few counts. The chain recombines TRBV3-1 with TRBJ2-7; perhaps TRBD1 as D (6 bases). CDR3 length: 16 amino acids. Germline values: CDR1 LGHDT, CDR2 YNNKEL (reference sequence). The ends were cut back, 3 bases at V and 0 bases at J, with 15 bases in the middle. The CDR3: CASSQGMGTNSYEQYF. The CDR3 nucleotides read TGTGCCAGCAGCCAGGGGATGGGGACAAACTCCTACGAGCAGTACTTC.

This clonotype showed up just a few times. The chain combines TRBV7-9 with TRBJ2-3; 7 nucleotides match TRBD2. The ends lost 3 bases at V and 2 bases at J; junction bases unmatched: 11. Looked up from germline, CDR1 is SEHNR and CDR2 is FQNEAQ (reference sequence). The CDR3 extends over 17 amino acids. The CDR3 sequence is CASSLGQGRGVTDTQYF. CDR3 DNA: TGTGCCAGCAGCTTGGGCCAGGGACGGGGGGTCACAGATACGCAGTATTTT.

CDR3 in DNA: TGTGCCATCAGTGAGTCGATAGGGGGTTCCTCTGGGGCCAACGTCCTGACTTTC. Translation: CAISESIGGSSGANVLTF. This chain uses TRBV10-3 with TRBJ2-6; the D gene is possibly TRBD1 (6 bases). Germline-derived CDR1 and CDR2 are ENHRY and SYGVKD. This CDR3 contains 18 residues. Trimming pared 0 bases from V and 0 bases from J, leaving 12 bases between.